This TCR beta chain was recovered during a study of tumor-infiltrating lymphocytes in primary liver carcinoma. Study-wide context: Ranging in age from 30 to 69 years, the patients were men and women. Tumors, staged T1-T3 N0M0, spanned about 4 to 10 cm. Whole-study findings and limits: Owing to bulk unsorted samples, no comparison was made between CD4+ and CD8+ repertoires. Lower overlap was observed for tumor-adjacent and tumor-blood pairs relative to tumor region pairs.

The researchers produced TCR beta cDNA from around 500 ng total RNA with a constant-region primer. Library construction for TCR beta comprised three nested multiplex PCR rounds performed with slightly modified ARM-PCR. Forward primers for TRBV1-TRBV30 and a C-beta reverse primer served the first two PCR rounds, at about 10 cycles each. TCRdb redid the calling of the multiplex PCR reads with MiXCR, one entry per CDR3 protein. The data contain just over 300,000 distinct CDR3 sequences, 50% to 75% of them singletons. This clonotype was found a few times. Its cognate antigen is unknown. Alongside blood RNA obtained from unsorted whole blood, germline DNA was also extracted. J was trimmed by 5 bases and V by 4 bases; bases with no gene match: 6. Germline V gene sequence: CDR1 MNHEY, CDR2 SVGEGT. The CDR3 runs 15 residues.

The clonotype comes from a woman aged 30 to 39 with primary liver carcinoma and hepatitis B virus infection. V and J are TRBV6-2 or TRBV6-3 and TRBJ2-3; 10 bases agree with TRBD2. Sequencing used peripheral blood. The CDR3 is CASSWSAGGIDTQYF. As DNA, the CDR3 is TGTGCCAGCAGTTGGTCAGCGGGAGGGATAGATACGCAGTATTTT.